The rows below give T cell receptor beta chains drawn from one sample of a study of beta chain features in type 1 diabetes. Sequencing was performed with immunoSEQ multiplex PCR; in TCRdb, only in-frame clones are kept and a portion is missing. The sample holds fewer than 500,000 clones, more than 11% seen once. The sample consisted of naive CD4+ T cells from blood. The receptors shown here come from a man younger than 40 in good health. CDR3s include the opening cysteine and the closing phenylalanine or tryptophan. Fields, in order: D gene, J gene, clone size, V gene, CDR3 protein, CDR3 DNA. D genes are given only for firm matches. Where a row states a size, it is once, few, many or the class of an expanded clone; other rows omit it.

D gene: TRBD2; J gene: TRBJ2-5; clone size: -; V gene: TRBV9; CDR3 protein: CASSVKSPGRQGGQETQYF; CDR3 DNA: TGTGCCAGCAGCGTTAAGTCCCCCGGGAGGCAGGGTGGTCAAGAGACCCAGTACTTC
D gene: -; J gene: TRBJ1-2; clone size: -; V gene: TRBV4-3; CDR3 protein: CASSQALGGLYGYTF; CDR3 DNA: TGCGCCAGCAGCCAAGCCCTGGGCGGGCTCTATGGCTACACCTTC
D gene: TRBD2; J gene: TRBJ2-3; clone size: few; V gene: TRBV9; CDR3 protein: CASSPRPGLADTQYF; CDR3 DNA: TGTGCCAGCAGCCCCCGCCCGGGACTAGCAGATACGCAGTATTTT
D gene: TRBD1; J gene: TRBJ2-5; clone size: few; V gene: TRBV7-9; CDR3 protein: CASSPDRGQETQYF; CDR3 DNA: TGTGCCAGCAGCCCTGACAGGGGTCAAGAGACCCAGTACTTC
D gene: -; J gene: TRBJ2-1; clone size: -; V gene: TRBV2; CDR3 protein: CASSPGSDEQFF; CDR3 DNA: TGTGCCAGCAGTCCGGGGTCCGATGAGCAGTTCTTC
D gene: TRBD2; J gene: TRBJ2-5; clone size: few; V gene: TRBV30; CDR3 protein: CAWSFPGLAGQETQYF; CDR3 DNA: TGTGCCTGGAGCTTTCCGGGACTAGCGGGACAAGAGACCCAGTACTTC
D gene: -; J gene: TRBJ2-4; clone size: -; V gene: TRBV9; CDR3 protein: CASSVSEASKNIQYF; CDR3 DNA: TGTGCCAGCAGCGTATCGGAGGCCTCAAAAAACATTCAGTACTTC
D gene: -; J gene: TRBJ2-5; clone size: few; V gene: TRBV20-1; CDR3 protein: CSVWGRETQYF; CDR3 DNA: TGCAGTGTCTGGGGAAGAGAGACCCAGTACTTC
D gene: -; J gene: TRBJ1-2; clone size: -; V gene: TRBV4-1; CDR3 protein: CASSQEIGSANYGYTF; CDR3 DNA: TGCGCCAGCAGCCAAGAGATCGGATCAGCTAACTATGGCTACACCTTC
D gene: -; J gene: TRBJ2-1; clone size: -; V gene: TRBV9; CDR3 protein: CASSVVLGPRNEQFF; CDR3 DNA: TGTGCCAGCAGCGTAGTTTTGGGCCCTCGCAATGAGCAGTTCTTC
D gene: -; J gene: TRBJ2-5; clone size: few; V gene: TRBV7-2; CDR3 protein: CASSNAAGVGWETQYF; CDR3 DNA: TGTGCCAGCAGCAACGCGGCAGGGGTGGGGTGGGAGACCCAGTACTTC
D gene: -; J gene: TRBJ2-7; clone size: few; V gene: TRBV25-1; CDR3 protein: CASRPDAAYEQYF; CDR3 DNA: TGTGCCAGCCGGCCCGACGCAGCCTACGAGCAGTACTTC
D gene: TRBD2; J gene: TRBJ2-5; clone size: many; V gene: TRBV30; CDR3 protein: CASSLAGGGRQETQYF; CDR3 DNA: TGTGCCTCCTCACTAGCGGGAGGAGGTCGCCAAGAGACCCAGTACTTC
D gene: -; J gene: TRBJ2-7; clone size: few; V gene: TRBV19; CDR3 protein: CASSNLGQSTYEQYF; CDR3 DNA: TGTGCCAGTAGTAACCTCGGACAGTCAACCTACGAGCAGTACTTC
D gene: TRBD1; J gene: TRBJ2-7; clone size: -; V gene: TRBV10-3; CDR3 protein: CAISVRDSSYEQYF; CDR3 DNA: TGTGCCATCAGTGTCCGGGACAGCTCCTACGAGCAGTACTTC
D gene: -; J gene: TRBJ2-3; clone size: -; V gene: TRBV30; CDR3 protein: CAWRGVADGTDTQYF; CDR3 DNA: TGTGCCTGGAGGGGCGTCGCGGATGGGACAGATACGCAGTATTTT
D gene: -; J gene: TRBJ2-2; clone size: -; V gene: TRBV6-5; CDR3 protein: CASSYGWASGELFF; CDR3 DNA: TGTGCCAGCAGTTACGGTTGGGCCTCCGGGGAGCTGTTTTTT
D gene: TRBD2; J gene: TRBJ2-3; clone size: few; V gene: TRBV30; CDR3 protein: CASSLAGGVTDTQYF; CDR3 DNA: TGTGCCTCATCGTTAGCGGGAGGGGTCACAGATACGCAGTATTTT
D gene: -; J gene: TRBJ2-3; clone size: few; V gene: TRBV15; CDR3 protein: CATSRDPAGASDTQYF; CDR3 DNA: TGTGCCACCAGCAGAGATCCGGCGGGGGCCTCAGATACGCAGTATTTT
D gene: TRBD2; J gene: TRBJ2-1; clone size: few; V gene: TRBV14; CDR3 protein: CASSQNRGGPNEQFF; CDR3 DNA: TGTGCCAGCAGCCAAAATCGGGGGGGCCCCAATGAGCAGTTCTTC
D gene: TRBD1; J gene: TRBJ2-7; clone size: -; V gene: TRBV25-1; CDR3 protein: CASRGRQGSDEQYF; CDR3 DNA: TGTGCCAGCAGAGGGAGACAGGGCTCCGACGAGCAGTACTTC
D gene: -; J gene: TRBJ2-3; clone size: -; V gene: TRBV13; CDR3 protein: CASRPLVFTDTQYF; CDR3 DNA: TGTGCCAGCAGACCACTAGTTTTCACAGATACGCAGTATTTT
D gene: TRBD1; J gene: TRBJ2-7; clone size: -; V gene: TRBV7-7; CDR3 protein: CASSLGQGSDEQYF; CDR3 DNA: TGTGCCAGCAGCTTAGGACAGGGGAGCGACGAGCAGTACTTC
D gene: -; J gene: TRBJ2-5; clone size: -; V gene: TRBV11-3; CDR3 protein: CASSLDQGTLQETQYF; CDR3 DNA: TGTGCCAGCAGCTTAGATCAGGGGACGCTACAAGAGACCCAGTACTTC
D gene: -; J gene: TRBJ2-6; clone size: -; V gene: TRBV7-8; CDR3 protein: CASSFMGPNTLGANVLTF; CDR3 DNA: TGTGCCAGCAGCTTTATGGGACCAAATACTCTGGGGGCCAACGTCCTGACTTTC
D gene: -; J gene: TRBJ2-5; clone size: -; V gene: TRBV7-2; CDR3 protein: CASSYSGQETQYF; CDR3 DNA: TGTGCCAGCAGCTATAGCGGCCAAGAGACCCAGTACTTC
D gene: -; J gene: TRBJ2-5; clone size: few; V gene: TRBV18; CDR3 protein: CASSPVGAKTQYF; CDR3 DNA: TGTGCCAGCTCACCAGTTGGGGCGAAGACCCAGTACTTC